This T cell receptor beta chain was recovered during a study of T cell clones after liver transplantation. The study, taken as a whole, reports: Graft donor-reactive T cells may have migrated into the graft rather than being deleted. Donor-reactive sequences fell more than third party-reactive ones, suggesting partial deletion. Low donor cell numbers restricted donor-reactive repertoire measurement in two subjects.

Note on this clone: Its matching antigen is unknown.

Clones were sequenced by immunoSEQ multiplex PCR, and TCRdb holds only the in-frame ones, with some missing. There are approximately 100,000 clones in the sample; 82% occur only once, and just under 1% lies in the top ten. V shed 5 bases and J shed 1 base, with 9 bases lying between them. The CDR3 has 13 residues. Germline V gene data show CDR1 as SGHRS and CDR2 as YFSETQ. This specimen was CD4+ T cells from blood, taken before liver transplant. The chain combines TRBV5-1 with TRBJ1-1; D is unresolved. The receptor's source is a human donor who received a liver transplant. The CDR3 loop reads CASRRAGNTEAFF. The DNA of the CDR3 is TGCGCCAGCAGGCGGGCAGGGAACACTGAAGCTTTCTTT.